The present TCR beta chain was sequenced within a study of blood T cells in healthy people across ages. Findings of the study overall: Diversity figures based on one million T cells were deemed too low.

The authors ran a second PCR of roughly 7 to 11 cycles using a sample-barcoded 5' primer and a J-beta primer mix. TCRdb reanalysed the 5' RACE reads using MiXCR and keeps one entry per CDR3 protein. The sample has 450,000 to 650,000 distinct CDR3 sequences, more than 20% seen once. The sample holds many counts of this clonotype. As yet, its antigen is unknown. The sample was also linked to a second study, of T cells of mothers and their children. That work contributes: The overlap seen between related mothers and children slightly exceeded that of unrelated pairs, though not significantly.

This receptor was identified in a boy under 18 in good health. The specimen was blood.

The CDR3 DNA reads TGTGCCAGCAGTTCGGGACCGACCTACGAGCAGTACTTC. This encodes CASSSGPTYEQYF. The chain joins TRBV6-5 to TRBJ2-7, with D possibly called TRBD1 or TRBD2 (5 bases each). This CDR3 region has 13 residues. Germline V lookup: CDR1 MNHEY, CDR2 SVGAGI. The V end was cut by 4 bases, the J end by 2 bases, with 9 bases between.